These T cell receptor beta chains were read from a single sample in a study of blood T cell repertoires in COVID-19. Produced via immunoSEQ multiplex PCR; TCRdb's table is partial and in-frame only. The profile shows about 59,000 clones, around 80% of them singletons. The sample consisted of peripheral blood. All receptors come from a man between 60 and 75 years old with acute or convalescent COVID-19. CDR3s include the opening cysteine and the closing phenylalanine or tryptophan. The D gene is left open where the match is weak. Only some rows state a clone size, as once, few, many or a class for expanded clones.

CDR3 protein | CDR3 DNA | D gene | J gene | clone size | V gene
CASSLAGGTGNTIYF | TGCGCCAGCAGCTTGGCCGGGGGAACTGGAAACACCATATATTTT | NA | TRBJ1-3 | NA | TRBV5-1
CAWSPRTGGKSDTQYF | TGTGCCTGGAGTCCCCGGACAGGGGGCAAGTCAGATACGCAGTATTTT | TRBD1 | TRBJ2-3 | once | TRBV30
CASSTKGGAGNTIYF | TGTGCCAGCAGTACCAAGGGAGGGGCAGGAAACACCATATATTTT | NA | TRBJ1-3 | NA | TRBV6-5
CASSLGPGVTTGRTEAFF | TGTGCCAGCAGTTTAGGCCCCGGGGTAACGACGGGTAGGACTGAAGCTTTCTTT | NA | TRBJ1-1 | NA | TRBV27
CASSDTGTSGEAQYF | TGTGCCAGCAGTGACACCGGGACTAGCGGGGAGGCGCAGTATTTT | TRBD2 | TRBJ2-3 | NA | TRBV6-1
CASSLRAGQKNTIYF | TGTGCCAGCAGCTTGAGGGCAGGGCAGAAAAACACCATATATTTT | NA | TRBJ1-3 | NA | TRBV5-6
CASTTGQGIEQYF | TGTGCCAGCACTACCGGACAGGGAATCGAGCAGTACTTC | TRBD1 | TRBJ2-7 | NA | TRBV12-3/TRBV12-4
CAISETIADIDSATQYF | TGTGCCATCAGTGAAACGATAGCGGACATAGATTCAGCGACCCAGTACTTC | NA | TRBJ2-5 | once | TRBV10-3
CASSLRISGNTIYF | TGTGCCAGCAGCTTACGTATCTCTGGAAACACCATATATTTT | NA | TRBJ1-3 | NA | TRBV7-2
CASSALSWGQSSGNTIYF | TGTGCCAGCAGTGCCCTTAGTTGGGGACAGAGCTCTGGAAACACCATATATTTT | TRBD1 | TRBJ1-3 | NA | TRBV6-1
CASSLQRGVDYEQYF | TGTGCCAGCAGCTTGCAGCGGGGGGTCGACTACGAGCAGTACTTC | TRBD2 | TRBJ2-7 | NA | TRBV5-4
CASSQVYETNSPLHF | TGCGCCAGCAGCCAAGTCTACGAAACCAATTCACCCCTCCACTTT | NA | TRBJ1-6 | few | TRBV4-1
CASSRSSGNYEQYF | TGTGCCAGCAGTAGATCTAGCGGGAACTACGAGCAGTACTTC | TRBD2 | TRBJ2-7 | NA | TRBV27
CASSQGQGLNQPQHF | TGTGCCAGCAGCCAAGGGCAGGGGCTCAATCAGCCCCAGCATTTT | NA | TRBJ1-5 | NA | TRBV14
CASSLDREYGYTF | TGTGCCAGCAGTTTAGACAGGGAATATGGCTACACCTTC | TRBD1 | TRBJ1-2 | NA | TRBV27
CASRRRSTEAFF | TGCGCCAGCAGGAGACGGAGTACTGAAGCTTTCTTT | NA | TRBJ1-1 | NA | TRBV10-2
CASKGQGQGPLHF | TGTGCCAGCAAAGGACAGGGGCAGGGACCCCTCCACTTT | TRBD1 | TRBJ1-6 | NA | TRBV6-5
CASSLAVGGEAFF | TGTGCCAGCAGCTTGGCCGTGGGGGGTGAAGCTTTCTTT | NA | TRBJ1-1 | once | TRBV5-4
CASSYSLVEYQYF | TGTGCCAGCAGTTACTCATTAGTTGAGTACCAGTACTTC | NA | TRBJ2-5 | NA | TRBV6-5
CATSDPDTADSYEQYF | TGTGCCACCAGTGACCCGGACACGGCGGACTCCTACGAGCAGTACTTC | NA | TRBJ2-7 | NA | TRBV24-1
CAISGGATGTDTQYF | TGTGCCATCAGCGGGGGAGCGACAGGGACAGATACGCAGTATTTT | NA | TRBJ2-3 | NA | TRBV10-3
CASSSFSGPLHF | TGTGCCAGCAGCTCTTTCTCCGGACCCCTCCACTTT | NA | TRBJ1-6 | NA | TRBV7-9
CASGKTATNEKLFF | TGTGCCAGCGGGAAGACAGCAACTAATGAAAAACTGTTTTTT | NA | TRBJ1-4 | NA | TRBV6-5
CASSPAGSTDTQYF | TGTGCCAGCTCTCCTGCAGGGAGCACAGATACGCAGTATTTT | NA | TRBJ2-3 | NA | TRBV7-8
CASSLTGQAQETQYF | TGCGCCAGCAGCTTGACAGGCCAAGCCCAAGAGACCCAGTACTTC | NA | TRBJ2-5 | few | TRBV5-1
CASEQDTDTQYF | TGTGCCAGTGAACAGGACACAGATACGCAGTATTTT | NA | TRBJ2-3 | NA | TRBV30
CATSFGGSYNEQFF | TGTGCCACCAGCTTCGGGGGTTCCTACAATGAGCAGTTCTTC | NA | TRBJ2-1 | NA | TRBV15
CASRQGAGQPQHF | TGTGCCAGCAGACAGGGGGCTGGCCAGCCCCAGCATTTT | TRBD1 | TRBJ1-5 | NA | TRBV12-3/TRBV12-4
CATTQGARTEAFF | TGTGCCACCACTCAGGGGGCTAGGACTGAAGCTTTCTTT | TRBD1 | TRBJ1-1 | NA | TRBV6-5
CASSPWTDTGELFF | TGTGCCAGCAGCCCGTGGACAGACACCGGGGAGCTGTTTTTT | NA | TRBJ2-2 | NA | TRBV5-5
CASSAQETQYF | TGCGCCAGCAGCGCCCAGGAGACCCAGTACTTC | NA | TRBJ2-5 | NA | TRBV5-1
CASSLPVRGFRGETQYF | TGTGCCAGCAGTTTACCGGTCCGCGGTTTTAGAGGGGAGACCCAGTACTTC | NA | TRBJ2-5 | NA | TRBV28
CASSSGDRTNQPQHF | TGTGCCAGCAGTTCAGGGGACAGAACAAATCAGCCCCAGCATTTT | TRBD1 | TRBJ1-5 | NA | TRBV28
CAISASSMTGETQYF | TGTGCCATCAGTGCATCTTCTATGACGGGGGAGACCCAGTACTTC | NA | TRBJ2-5 | NA | TRBV10-3
CASNQRGGGNEQFF | TGTGCCAGCAACCAGCGGGGGGGCGGCAATGAGCAGTTCTTC | TRBD2 | TRBJ2-1 | few | TRBV28
CASSLGEGYGYTF | TGTGCCAGCAGCTTAGGGGAGGGCTATGGCTACACCTTC | NA | TRBJ1-2 | once | TRBV7-8
CASSLDVGVIGYTF | TGTGCCAGCAGCTTGGACGTAGGGGTTATTGGCTACACCTTC | NA | TRBJ1-2 | NA | TRBV5-5
CASSLGQGITQETQYF | TGTGCCAGCAGCTTGGGACAGGGTATCACCCAAGAGACCCAGTACTTC | TRBD1 | TRBJ2-5 | NA | TRBV5-8
CASSLAPGHSNQPQHF | TGTGCCAGCAGCTTAGCTCCGGGACATAGCAATCAGCCCCAGCATTTT | NA | TRBJ1-5 | NA | TRBV7-8
CASSSRDRNSPLHF | TGTGCCAGCAGTTCCCGGGACAGGAATTCACCCCTCCACTTT | TRBD1 | TRBJ1-6 | NA | TRBV27
CASSLGLAGTPRGDTQYF | TGTGCCAGCAGCTTAGGACTAGCGGGGACCCCCCGGGGAGATACGCAGTATTTT | TRBD2 | TRBJ2-3 | NA | TRBV7-2
CASSSGQVNTEAFF | TGCGCCAGCAGCTCGGGACAAGTGAACACTGAAGCTTTCTTT | NA | TRBJ1-1 | NA | TRBV5-1
CASSSRGGAYNEQFF | TGTGCCAGCAGCTCTCGCGGGGGGGCATACAATGAGCAGTTCTTC | TRBD2 | TRBJ2-1 | NA | TRBV5-4
CASTGTLNTGELFF | TGTGCCAGCACCGGGACACTGAACACCGGGGAGCTGTTTTTT | NA | TRBJ2-2 | NA | TRBV28
CASSQGPAGASYEQYF | TGTGCCAGCAGCCAAGGGCCCGCTGGGGCATCCTACGAGCAGTACTTC | NA | TRBJ2-7 | NA | TRBV14
CASSKTPGTGQSYEQYF | TGTGCCAGCAGCAAAACCCCAGGGACAGGGCAAAGTTACGAGCAGTACTTC | NA | TRBJ2-7 | NA | TRBV21-1